Presented here are 25 T cell receptor beta chains from one specimen sequenced in a study of CD8 T cells in Susac syndrome. When the RNA was reverse transcribed, random hexamers were used with an input of roughly 0.45 to 1 ug. TCRdb fed the immunoSEQ multiplex PCR reads into MiXCR, producing one record per CDR3 protein. The sample includes about 300,000 distinct CDR3 sequences, 65% to 90% seen only once; the top ten take around 0.2%. Material: CD8+ T cells from PBMCs. All receptors derive from a human donor with multiple sclerosis.

The chain joins TRBV21-1 to TRBJ2-7. TRBV21-1 is a known pseudogene. The CDR3 sequence is 17 residues long. CDR3 sequence (DNA): TGTGCCAGCAGAAAAGCTGCTCGGAGCGGGAGATCCCACGAGCAGTACTTC. It encodes CASRKAARSGRSHEQYF.

This clonotype was found a few times. The chain recombines TRBV6-1 with TRBJ1-5; 10 bases line up with TRBD1. The junction had 12 bases not matched to a gene; V was cut back by 6 bases and J by 7 bases. CDR1 is MNHNS, CDR2 SASEGT, per germline. CDR3 length equals 16 residues. The CDR3 DNA is TGTGCCAGCAGCCTCGCTTCGACAGGGGGCAGACAGCCCCAGCATTTT. Its translation: CASSLASTGGRQPQHF.

The rearrangement uses TRBV28 and TRBJ1-4; 8 bases line up with TRBD1. Losses at the gene ends were 6 bases for V and 9 bases for J; bases not matched to a gene: 9. The CDR3 sequence is 14 residues long. The germline gives CDR1 MDHEN, CDR2 SYDVKM. The CDR3 region is CASRWTGLRQKLFF. DNA for the CDR3: TGTGCCAGCAGATGGACAGGGCTAAGACAAAAACTGTTTTTT.

The genes are TRBV28 and TRBJ2-1; TRBD2 aligns across 12 bases. Germline trimming cut 3 bases from V and 0 bases from J; bases unmatched to any gene: 9. Germline V gives CDR1 MDHEN, CDR2 SYDVKM. The CDR3 sequence is 19 residues long. CDR3 DNA sequence: TGTGCCAGCAGTTTTCCTCCACTAGCGGGGGGTAGCTCCTACAATGAGCAGTTCTTC. Amino acids: CASSFPPLAGGSSYNEQFF.

CDR3 region: CATSSWGPGETQYF. The CDR3 nucleotides read TGTGCCACCAGCAGTTGGGGGCCTGGAGAGACCCAGTACTTC. This chain joins TRBV15 and TRBJ2-5, with D perhaps TRBD1 (6 bases). V was clipped by 3 bases and J by 4 bases, with 12 bases between them. The CDR3 loop spans 14 amino acids. Germline CDR1 LNHNV, CDR2 YYDKDF (reference sequence).

This rearrangement joins TRBV14 to TRBJ2-1; tentative D call: TRBD2 (6 bases). The ends were cut back, 4 bases at V and 3 bases at J, with 10 bases in the middle. The CDR3 length is 14 residues. Germline V gives CDR1 SGHDN, CDR2 FVKESK. The CDR3 DNA follows: TGTGCCAGCAGCCGAATGGGACTCTACAATGAGCAGTTCTTC. It yields the protein CASSRMGLYNEQFF.

Only a few counts were recorded for this clonotype. As DNA, the CDR3 is TGTGCCAGCAGCCCAGGTACAGGTTACAATGAGCAGTTCTTC. It is translated as CASSPGTGYNEQFF. V is TRBV6-1 and J is TRBJ2-1; possibly TRBD1 for D (5 bases). The CDR3 consists of 14 residues. Trimming removed 6 bases at V and 4 bases at J, with 13 bases between. Germline V lookup: CDR1 MNHNS, CDR2 SASEGT.

V and J are TRBV27 and TRBJ2-7; maybe TRBD1 (5 bases). The germline CDR1 and CDR2 sequences are MNHEY and SMNVEV (reference sequence). CDR3 length: 15 amino acids. Between the trimmed V and J ends, which lost 6 bases and 0 bases, there was a span of 15 bases. The CDR3 spells CASSHGAASSYEQYF. The CDR3 DNA reads as TGTGCCAGCAGCCATGGGGCGGCCAGCTCCTACGAGCAGTACTTC.

CDR3 sequence (DNA): TGTGCCAGCAGTTTAAAGTCGTCAGGGTTCACCCAGTACTTC. Translating it yields CASSLKSSGFTQYF. This chain uses TRBV28 with TRBJ2-5; possibly TRBD1 for D (5 bases). Germline V gene data show CDR1 as MDHEN and CDR2 as SYDVKM. Trimming pared 2 bases from V and 8 bases from J, leaving 15 bases between. This CDR3 comprises 14 residues.

A single count supports this clonotype. This chain connects TRBV7-8 to TRBJ1-5, with a possible D match to TRBD1 (5 bases). The CDR3 consists of 16 residues. V gave up 7 bases and J gave up 2 bases, with 18 bases separating them. Germline V CDR1 and CDR2: SGHVS, FQNEAQ. The DNA for the CDR3 is TGTGCCAGCAACCCGAGTCGGGGGGTTGGCAATCAGCCCCAGCATTTT. It encodes CASNPSRGVGNQPQHF.

This chain connects TRBV11-1 to TRBJ2-4; TRBD1 matches 10 bases. Unmatched junction bases numbered 21, after V lost 4 bases and J lost 0 bases. The germline gives CDR1 SGHAT, CDR2 FQDESV (reference sequence). The CDR3 totals 22 residues. Here the CDR3 DNA reads TGTGCCAGCAGCTCGACCTCCCCCGGGACAGGGGCCCGTCTTTCAGCCAAAAACATTCAGTACTTC. Translating gives CASSSTSPGTGARLSAKNIQYF.

The CDR3 loop is CASSSTRDPSPSYNEQFF. For the CDR3, the DNA is TGTGCCAGCAGTTCCACCCGGGACCCCTCTCCGTCCTACAATGAGCAGTTCTTC. This chain connects TRBV28 to TRBJ2-1, with D possibly being TRBD1 or TRBD2 (5 bases each). Trimming stripped 4 bases from V and 1 base from J, with 20 bases between. Germline CDR1 MDHEN, CDR2 SYDVKM. The length of the CDR3 is 18 residues.

The chain employs TRBV6-5 and TRBJ2-1; 14 nucleotides agree with TRBD2. V lost 6 bases, J lost 8 bases, and 12 bases stayed unmatched. The CDR3 sequence is 17 residues long. CDR1 is MNHEY and CDR2 is SVGAGI in the germline V gene. CDR3 nucleotide sequence: TGTGCCAGCAGCTACCGGGGACTAGCGGGAGAGTTTGATGAGCAGTTCTTC. It is translated as CASSYRGLAGEFDEQFF.

There are a few counts of this clonotype. The V gene is TRBV5-1, the J gene TRBJ1-1; TRBD1 aligns across 7 bases. Germline V gene data show CDR1 as SGHRS and CDR2 as YFSETQ. Losses at the gene ends were 0 bases for V and 4 bases for J; bases not matched to a gene: 3. The CDR3 is 14 amino acids. The CDR3 protein is CASSLEGAVTEAFF. As DNA, the CDR3 is TGCGCCAGCAGCTTGGAGGGGGCGGTCACTGAAGCTTTCTTT.

The rearrangement uses TRBV7-9 and TRBJ2-2; no reliable D call. Trimming cost V 1 base and J 4 bases, with 7 bases left between them. The V gene's germline CDR1 is SEHNR and CDR2 FQNEAQ (reference sequence). The CDR3 sequence is 14 residues long. The CDR3 reads CASSLEMTTGELFF. The DNA for the CDR3 is TGTGCCAGCAGCTTAGAAATGACCACCGGGGAGCTGTTTTTT.

The CDR3 coding sequence is TGTGCCAGCAGCCGACAGCGGGGGACTAGCGTGGACAATGAGCAGTTCTTC. Translated: CASSRQRGTSVDNEQFF. The chain uses TRBV7-9 and TRBJ2-1; 10 positions match TRBD2. The germline V gene has CDR1 SEHNR and CDR2 FQNEAQ (reference sequence). The CDR3 is 17 residues long. V trimming: 5 bases; J trimming: 5 bases; junction bases outside the gene matches: 12.

This clonotype was found once. This chain uses TRBV7-9 with TRBJ1-4; D gene ambiguous. The CDR3 has 15 residues. Trimming took off 3 bases at V and 1 base at J, with 9 bases between the two ends. CDR1 and CDR2 from the germline V gene are SEHNR and FQNEAQ (reference sequence). Written as DNA, the CDR3 is TGTGCCAGCAGCTTTAGGATAGGAACTAATGAAAAACTGTTTTTT. As protein: CASSFRIGTNEKLFF.

The CDR3 reads CASSFVGGPQETQYF. DNA of the CDR3: TGTGCCAGCAGCTTCGTGGGAGGGCCCCAAGAGACCCAGTACTTC. The chain uses TRBV5-4 and TRBJ2-5; 7 bases fit TRBD2. Germline V lookup: CDR1 SGHNT, CDR2 YYREEE (reference sequence). CDR3 size: 15 residues. Germline trimming cut 2 bases from V and 1 base from J; bases unmatched to any gene: 5.

The chain employs TRBV3-1 and TRBJ1-5, with D perhaps TRBD1 (5 bases). V shed 0 bases and J shed 6 bases, with 18 bases lying between them. This CDR3 contains 17 residues. Per germline, CDR1 LGHDT and CDR2 YNNKEL (reference sequence). This chain's CDR3 is CASSQDYIGGIPQPQHF. Here the CDR3 DNA reads TGTGCCAGCAGCCAAGATTACATCGGGGGAATTCCTCAGCCCCAGCATTTT.

J is TRBJ2-3 and V is TRBV2; no reliable D call. CDR3 length equals 14 residues. V was clipped by 7 bases and J by 2 bases, with 13 bases between them. The V gene's germline CDR1 is SNHLY and CDR2 FYNNEI. CDR3 in DNA: TGTGCCAGCAATAGGAGACCCCCCACAGATACGCAGTATTTT. It yields the protein CASNRRPPTDTQYF.

The rearrangement links TRBV13 to TRBJ2-3; TRBD2 matches at 9 bases. Per the germline V gene, CDR1 is PRHDT and CDR2 is FYEKMQ (reference sequence). The CDR3 totals 16 residues. The J segment lost 3 bases and the V segment lost 3 bases, leaving 7 bases of the junction unmatched. Here the CDR3 reads CASSLLRGGRTDTQYF. For the CDR3, the DNA is TGTGCCAGCAGCTTGCTGCGGGGGGGTCGAACAGATACGCAGTATTTT.

The table lists this clonotype with a count of one. This rearrangement joins TRBV4-3 to TRBJ2-7; 7 bases match TRBD1. This CDR3 region has 16 residues. With V trimmed by 1 base and J by 2 bases, 8 bases remained unmatched. Germline CDR1 LGHNA, CDR2 YSLEER. CDR3 region: CASSQAWDSPTYEQYF. The CDR3 region has the DNA TGCGCCAGCAGCCAAGCTTGGGACAGCCCTACCTACGAGCAGTACTTC.

The gene calls are TRBV4-3 and TRBJ2-6; TRBD2 is a possible D gene (5 bases). Germline V lookup: CDR1 LGHNA, CDR2 YSLEER. The CDR3 is 21 amino acids. V dropped 3 bases and J dropped 0 bases, with 24 bases sitting between them. CDR3 nucleotides: TGCGCCAGCAGCCAGAACCCCCTGAGAATTGACACTAGCTCTGGGGCCAACGTCCTGACTTTC. This gives the protein CASSQNPLRIDTSSGANVLTF.

V gene TRBV27 combines with J gene TRBJ2-5, with a possible D match to TRBD1 (5 bases). This CDR3 comprises 16 residues. Germline CDR1 is MNHEY and CDR2 is SMNVEV (reference sequence). The V gene lost 5 bases and the J gene lost 1 base, with 17 bases spanning the gap. The CDR3 DNA sequence: TGTGCCAGCAGTCCACAGGTCGGCCCTAGCCAAGAGACCCAGTACTTC. Translated, it gives CASSPQVGPSQETQYF.

In this sample, this clonotype turned up once. The chain combines TRBV5-4 with TRBJ2-3, with 10 nucleotides matching TRBD2. Germline CDR1 and CDR2: SGHNT and YYREEE (reference sequence). The CDR3 is 16 amino acids. V was pared by 3 bases and J by 1 base, with 5 bases of the junction left unmatched. The CDR3, as DNA: TGTGCCAGCAGCTGGAGCGGGAGGGCCGGCACAGATACGCAGTATTTT. Amino acids: CASSWSGRAGTDTQYF.